This entry features one T cell receptor beta chain sequence. The sample comes from a study of blood T cell repertoires in COVID-19. On the study more broadly: Some COVID-19 samples were acute and others convalescent; all came from the United States, Italy and Spain.

Sequenced by immunoSEQ multiplex PCR; TCRdb stores in-frame clones only, minus some. The sample yields 200,000 to 250,000 clones, around four fifths seen once. This TCR came from a woman between 50 and 59 years old who had been exposed to COVID-19. The material sequenced was PBMCs or T cells enriched from blood (not recorded which).

The CDR3 region is CASSLQGAGELFF. CDR3 DNA: TGTGCCAGCAGCCTCCAGGGGGCCGGGGAGCTGTTTTTT. This chain links TRBV7-9 with TRBJ2-2; 7 nucleotides line up with TRBD1. The CDR3 is 13 residues long. CDR1 and CDR2 (germline): SEHNR, FQNEAQ (reference sequence). V shed 5 bases, J shed 6 bases, and the junction held 3 bases outside the gene matches.